One sample yielded the 28 T cell receptor beta chains listed below, sequenced in a study of cytomegalovirus exposure and HLA in healthy donors. The PCR ran on 60 Vbeta and 13 Jbeta primers. Only in-frame clones appear in the TCRdb table, and some are missing; sequencing was by immunoSEQ multiplex PCR. The sample has 100,000 to 150,000 clones, around 78% seen once; the top ten hold 4.5% to 5%. The specimen was PBMCs. Receptors were obtained from a man between 60 and 70 years old in good health and CMV-seropositive.

Written as DNA, the CDR3 is TGTGCCAGCAGTCCCGGGACTAGCGGGGACCACGAGCAGTACTTC. Protein: CASSPGTSGDHEQYF. The chain uses TRBV2 and TRBJ2-7; 13 nucleotides line up with TRBD2. The V gene's germline CDR1 is SNHLY and CDR2 FYNNEI. J lost 5 bases, V lost 5 bases, and 6 bases had no gene match. This CDR3 has 15 amino acids.

The chain carries TRBV5-1 and TRBJ2-3, with D perhaps TRBD2 (6 bases). The CDR3 is 18 residues long. Trimming removed 0 bases from V and 2 bases from J, with 19 bases in between. Germline CDR1 and CDR2: SGHRS and YFSETQ. In nucleotides, the CDR3 is TGCGCCAGCAGCTTGGCCCGGATCAACGGGGGTCTCACAGATACGCAGTATTTT. Translated, it gives CASSLARINGGLTDTQYF.

The sample holds a few counts of this clone. The chain recombines TRBV29-1 with TRBJ1-2, with 8 nucleotides matching TRBD1. The trim removed 7 bases at V and 5 bases at J, leaving 9 bases unmatched. CDR3 size: 13 residues. Germline V gene lookup returns CDR1 SQVTM and CDR2 ANQGSEA. CDR3 sequence reads: CSARQGSEYGYTF. The CDR3 nucleotides are TGCAGCGCACGACAGGGGTCGGAGTATGGCTACACCTTC.

The chain carries TRBV27 and TRBJ2-2; 7 bases are shared with TRBD2. The CDR3 consists of 14 residues. V shed 5 bases and J 4 bases; nucleotides not matched to a gene: 4. CDR1 and CDR2 (germline): MNHEY, SMNVEV (reference sequence). CDR3 region: CASSATSATGELFF. The DNA for the CDR3 is TGTGCCAGCAGTGCTACTAGCGCCACCGGGGAGCTGTTTTTT.

The chain has TRBV7-8 and TRBJ1-5; 8 bases match TRBD1. Trimming took 2 bases from V and 7 from J; bases not matched to a gene: 1. CDR3 length equals 13 residues. The germline CDR1 and CDR2 sequences are SGHVS and FQNEAQ. The CDR3 DNA reads TGTGCCAGCAGCTTACCAGGGGGCCAGCCCCAGCATTTT. It is translated as CASSLPGGQPQHF.

The genes are TRBV7-9 and TRBJ2-7, with 9 positions matching TRBD1. Per the germline V gene, CDR1 is SEHNR and CDR2 is FQNEAQ (reference sequence). CDR3 size: 15 residues. After removal of 7 bases from V and 4 bases from J, the junction contained 11 bases not matched to a gene. CDR3 sequence reads: CASTVTTGGQYEQYF. In nucleotides, the CDR3 is TGTGCCAGCACCGTTACGACAGGGGGTCAATACGAGCAGTACTTC.

The CDR3 DNA sequence: TGTGCCAGCAGTTACTCGAAACTAGCGTCCACAGATACGCAGTATTTT. Residues: CASSYSKLASTDTQYF. This chain connects TRBV6-5 to TRBJ2-3; 7 nucleotides match TRBD2. Germline V lookup: CDR1 MNHEY, CDR2 SVGAGI. The CDR3 contains 16 residues. V trimming: 0 bases; J trimming: 2 bases; junction bases outside the gene matches: 5.

This clone was observed a few times. The V call is TRBV28, the J call TRBJ1-5, with 8 bases lining up with TRBD1. The germline V gene has CDR1 MDHEN and CDR2 SYDVKM. Unmatched junction bases numbered 13, after V lost 6 bases and J lost 6 bases. This CDR3 region has 16 residues. CDR3 bases: TGTGCCAGCAGGCCTCGGACAGGGAAATGGAGTCAGCCCCAGCATTTT. The encoded protein is CASRPRTGKWSQPQHF. The full variable domain, with the rest looked up from reference TRBV28 and TRBJ1-5, is DVKVTQSSRYLVKRTGEKVFLECVQDMDHENMFWYRQDPGLGLRLIYFSYDVKMKEKGDIPEGYSVSREKKERFSLILESASTNQTSMYLCASRPRTGKWSQPQHFGDGTRLSIL.

The chain recombines TRBV10-3 with TRBJ2-7; the D gene is possibly TRBD1 (6 bases). The germline gives CDR1 ENHRY, CDR2 SYGVKD. V gave up 4 bases and J gave up 6 bases, with 16 bases separating them. The CDR3 loop spans 14 amino acids. The CDR3 spells CAISAQGLESEQYF. CDR3 nucleotides: TGTGCCATCAGTGCGCAGGGGCTCGAGAGCGAGCAGTACTTC.

The chain has TRBV5-6 and TRBJ2-5; tentative D call: TRBD2 (6 bases). Between the trimmed V and J ends, which lost 4 bases and 5 bases, there was a span of 15 bases. The CDR3 covers 14 residues. Germline lookup yields CDR1 SGHDT and CDR2 YYEEEE. CDR3: CASSLVGSRETQYF. DNA for the CDR3: TGTGCCAGCAGCCTGGTCGGGAGCCGGGAGACCCAGTACTTC.

The chain couples TRBV6-4 to TRBJ2-2; D remains ambiguous. This CDR3 contains 14 residues. CDR1 and CDR2 from the germline V gene are MRHNA and SNTAGT. The V end was cut by 6 bases, the J end by 0 bases, with 8 bases between. Here the CDR3 DNA reads TGTGCCAGCAGGAAGACTTCGAACACCGGGGAGCTGTTTTTT. It translates to CASRKTSNTGELFF.

The chain has TRBV5-1 and TRBJ2-1; 7 nucleotides align to TRBD2. Germline CDR1 and CDR2: SGHRS and YFSETQ. The CDR3 has 16 amino acids. The V segment lost 0 bases and the J segment 5 bases; nucleotides outside the gene matches: 8. Here the CDR3 reads CASSLDTGGRDNEQFF. CDR3 in DNA: TGCGCCAGCAGCTTGGATACGGGGGGAAGGGACAATGAGCAGTTCTTC.

This clone was observed a few times. This chain connects TRBV5-6 to TRBJ1-4; weak D call: TRBD1 (6 bases). The CDR3 loop spans 15 amino acids. Germline V CDR1 and CDR2: SGHDT, YYEEEE. Trimming removed 7 bases at V and 7 bases at J, with 20 bases between. The DNA for the CDR3 is TGTGCCAGCTCGTTGGGCGGGGGCAGCACTGAAAAACTGTTTTTT. This gives the protein CASSLGGGSTEKLFF.

The V call is TRBV28, the J call TRBJ2-7; 9 bases align to TRBD2. Germline CDR1 is MDHEN and CDR2 is SYDVKM. The V and J ends lost 6 bases and 6 bases, in that order; junction bases with no gene match: 15. This CDR3 is built from 16 residues. CDR3 nucleotides: TGTGCCAGCAGCCGCCTACTCCTCGCGGGGGGGTTCGAGCAGTACTTC. Translation: CASSRLLLAGGFEQYF.

The J gene is TRBJ2-5, the V gene TRBV19, with D hard to call. V gave up 6 bases and J gave up 5 bases, with 13 bases separating them. Germline-derived CDR1 and CDR2 are LNHDA and SQIVND (reference sequence). This CDR3 comprises 13 residues. The CDR3 sequence: CASSPRPRETQYF. The CDR3 DNA sequence: TGTGCCAGTAGCCCGAGGCCACGGGAGACCCAGTACTTC.

The J gene is TRBJ2-3, the V gene TRBV7-3; no definite D call. Germline V CDR1 and CDR2: SGHTA, FQGTGA. The V gene lost 3 bases and the J gene lost 2 bases, with 9 bases spanning the gap. The CDR3 runs to 14 residues. The CDR3 loop is CASSLSANTDTQYF. DNA for the CDR3: TGTGCCAGCAGCTTGTCAGCGAACACAGATACGCAGTATTTT.

This clone showed up just a few times. The rearrangement joins TRBV6-5 to TRBJ2-7; possible D gene TRBD2, 6 bases. The germline V gene has CDR1 MNHEY and CDR2 SVGAGI. The CDR3 consists of 14 residues. Trimming removed 6 bases from V and 2 bases from J, with 14 bases in between. CDR3 amino acids: CASRRDFSTYEQYF. In DNA, the CDR3 is TGTGCCAGCAGACGGGACTTCTCTACCTACGAGCAGTACTTC.

This rearrangement joins TRBV28 to TRBJ2-3; 9 nucleotides align to TRBD2. V was pared by 10 bases and J by 2 bases, with 10 bases of the junction left unmatched. The CDR3 length is 15 residues. From germline, CDR1 is MDHEN and CDR2 SYDVKM. The CDR3 DNA sequence: TGTGCCACCTTTAGCGGGGGAGCTTTCACAGATACGCAGTATTTT. Translation gives CATFSGGAFTDTQYF.

Concerning this clone: Other nucleotide sequences in the sample specify the same CDR3. CDR3 sequence (DNA): TGTGCCAGCAGTGGGGACAGGGGTCTCTACAATGAGCAGTTCTTC. It yields the protein CASSGDRGLYNEQFF. The chain recombines TRBV6-1 with TRBJ2-1; 10 bases fit TRBD1. Germline trimming cut 4 bases from V and 3 bases from J; bases unmatched to any gene: 3. In germline, CDR1 is MNHNS, CDR2 SASEGT. This CDR3 contains 15 residues.

The genes are TRBV28 and TRBJ1-1, with D perhaps matching TRBD1 (6 bases). V was shortened by 6 bases and J by 5 bases, with 19 bases between the two germline ends. The CDR3 length is 15 residues. Germline V CDR1 and CDR2: MDHEN, SYDVKM. The CDR3 spells CASRDSLGGGTEAFF. The CDR3 coding sequence is TGTGCCAGCAGAGACTCTTTAGGGGGAGGGACTGAAGCTTTCTTT.

J is TRBJ1-1 and V is TRBV6-6; no firm D call. V was cut by 0 bases and J by 11 bases, with 10 bases left in between. Germline V CDR1 and CDR2: MNHNY, SVGAGI (reference sequence). The length of the CDR3 is 12 residues. In DNA, the CDR3 is TGTGCCAGCAGTTACTCTCAGAGGTTCGCTTTCTTT. Translating gives CASSYSQRFAFF.

The rearrangement joins TRBV7-3 to TRBJ2-3, with 9 bases that match TRBD1. Germline assignment: CDR1 SGHTA and CDR2 FQGTGA. Unmatched junction bases numbered 3, after V lost 4 bases and J lost 4 bases. The CDR3 has 14 amino acids. DNA of the CDR3: TGTGCCAGCAGCTGGGACAGGGTATCAGATACGCAGTATTTT. Protein: CASSWDRVSDTQYF.

This chain uses TRBV13 with TRBJ2-7; the match to TRBD2 covers 13 bases. The CDR3 spans 16 residues. Germline CDR1 and CDR2: PRHDT and FYEKMQ (reference sequence). Trimming removed 5 bases from V and 2 bases from J; junction bases left unmatched: 6. Here the CDR3 DNA reads TGTGCCAGCAGCAACCCGGGACTAGCGGGGACCTACGAGCAGTACTTC. This sequence encodes CASSNPGLAGTYEQYF.

In nucleotides, the CDR3 is TGTGCCAGCAGCCAAGACCTGTTAACCTACGAGCAGTACTTC. This codes for CASSQDLLTYEQYF. The chain links TRBV4-2 to TRBJ2-7; D gene uncertain. Germline V CDR1 and CDR2: LGHNA, YNFKEQ. The CDR3 covers 14 residues. Trimming took off 0 bases at V and 2 bases at J, with 8 bases between the two ends.

In this sample, this clone turned up a few times. The chain joins TRBV7-9 to TRBJ2-5; 13 bases map to TRBD2. CDR3 size: 15 residues. J gave up 4 bases and V 8 bases, and 7 bases lay outside the gene matches. The germline V gene encodes CDR1 SEHNR and CDR2 FQNEAQ (reference sequence). The CDR3 sequence is CASGTSGGVPETQYF. In DNA, the CDR3 is TGTGCCAGCGGAACTAGCGGGGGGGTCCCAGAGACCCAGTACTTC.

The chain combines TRBV5-1 with TRBJ1-5; the D is unclear. V was shortened by 0 bases and J by 5 bases, with 6 bases between the two germline ends. This CDR3 contains 13 residues. Looked up from germline, CDR1 is SGHRS and CDR2 is YFSETQ. This CDR3 is CASSLGADQPQHF. The CDR3, as DNA: TGCGCCAGCAGCTTGGGGGCTGATCAGCCCCAGCATTTT.

The chain carries TRBV5-4 and TRBJ2-5, with a weak D call TRBD1 (6 bases). The V end was cut by 4 bases, the J end by 4 bases, with 11 bases between. The CDR3 has 13 amino acids. Germline lookup yields CDR1 SGHNT and CDR2 YYREEE (reference sequence). The CDR3, as DNA: TGTGCCAGCAGCCCGTACAGGGCAGAGACCCAGTACTTC. Protein: CASSPYRAETQYF.

The genes are TRBV6-5 and TRBJ2-5; TRBD1 matches at 7 bases. From germline, CDR1 is MNHEY and CDR2 SVGAGI. The length of the CDR3 is 15 residues. Trimming at V came to 6 bases and at J to 3 bases, leaving 10 bases not matched to a gene. In nucleotides, the CDR3 is TGTGCCAGCAGCCCCCGGACCACAGGGGAAGAGACCCAGTACTTC. This codes for CASSPRTTGEETQYF.